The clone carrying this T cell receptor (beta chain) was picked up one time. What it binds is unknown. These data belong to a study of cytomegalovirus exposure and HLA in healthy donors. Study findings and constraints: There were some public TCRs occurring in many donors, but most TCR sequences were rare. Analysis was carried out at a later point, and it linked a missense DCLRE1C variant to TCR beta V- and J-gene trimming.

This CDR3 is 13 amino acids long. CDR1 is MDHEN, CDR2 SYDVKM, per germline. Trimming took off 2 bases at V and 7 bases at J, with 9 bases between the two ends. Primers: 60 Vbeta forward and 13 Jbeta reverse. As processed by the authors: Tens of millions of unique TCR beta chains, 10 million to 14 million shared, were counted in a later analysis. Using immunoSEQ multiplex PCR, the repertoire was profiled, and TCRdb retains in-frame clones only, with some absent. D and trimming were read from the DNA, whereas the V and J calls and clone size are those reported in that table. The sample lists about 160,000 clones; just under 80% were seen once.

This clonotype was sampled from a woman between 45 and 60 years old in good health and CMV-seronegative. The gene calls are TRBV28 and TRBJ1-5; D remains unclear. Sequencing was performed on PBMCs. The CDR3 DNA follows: TGTGCCAGCAGTTTAGAGCTAGACCAGCCCCAGCATTTT. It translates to CASSLELDQPQHF.